A single TCR beta chain is shown here with its context. Antigen: not known. The data derive from a study of T cell responses to AZD1222 COVID-19 vaccine. Data came from immunoSEQ multiplex PCR; TCRdb stores just in-frame clones and leaves some out. The sample lists 110,000 to 150,000 clones; about 93% were seen once. The study's findings and limits: Spike-specific TCR breadth and depth grew following two AZD1222 doses.

This receptor was identified in an adult in good health. Sequenced material: peripheral blood, taken on day 0 of AZD1222 vaccination.

The DNA for the CDR3 is TGTGCCAGTAGTATAGGACTGCATAATTCACCCCTCCACTTT. This translates into CASSIGLHNSPLHF. The chain links TRBV19 to TRBJ1-6; D gene unclear. V was trimmed by 1 base and J by 5 bases, leaving 6 bases between them. The CDR3 is 14 residues long. Germline CDR1 is LNHDA and CDR2 is SQIVND (reference sequence).